The rows below give T cell receptor beta chains drawn from one sample of a study of T cells after posttransplantation cyclophosphamide. Measured with immunoSEQ multiplex PCR; TCRdb has only the in-frame clones, and not every one. The top ten hold 9.1% of the sample, which has under 20,000 clones, around four fifths seen once. The specimen sequenced was memory CD4+ T cells sorted from blood. These receptors originate from a young man in good health and a related stem cell transplant donor. Both conserved end residues are part of each CDR3. The D gene is left open where the match is weak. Clone size is not always given. Where it is, it says once, few, many or a class for expanded clones.

abundance | j_gene | len | v_gene | d_gene | CDR3aa | CDR3nt
- | TRBJ1-2 | 14 | TRBV5-1 | - | CASSLDRPGDGYTF | TGCGCCAGCAGCCTCGACAGGCCCGGGGATGGCTACACCTTC
- | TRBJ2-7 | 11 | TRBV6-1 | - | CASSLIYEQYF | TGTGCCAGCAGCTTAATCTACGAGCAGTACTTC
few | TRBJ2-1 | 14 | TRBV2 | TRBD2 | CASGGIGGYNEQFF | TGTGCTTCCGGGGGGATCGGAGGTTACAATGAGCAGTTCTTC
- | TRBJ2-1 | 15 | TRBV5-1 | TRBD1 | CASNKGTGRDNEQFF | TGCGCCAGCAACAAAGGGACAGGGCGCGACAATGAGCAGTTCTTC
- | TRBJ2-7 | 14 | TRBV28 | - | CASSLSGNWYEQYF | TGTGCCAGCAGTTTATCCGGTAATTGGTACGAGCAGTACTTC
- | TRBJ1-5 | 15 | TRBV19 | - | CASCPMAGKGQPQHF | TGTGCCAGTTGCCCAATGGCAGGGAAGGGGCAGCCCCAGCATTTT
- | TRBJ2-2 | 16 | TRBV7-3 | TRBD1 | CASSFSRTGGYRELFF | TGTGCCAGCAGCTTCTCTCGGACAGGGGGCTATCGGGAGCTGTTTTTT
- | TRBJ2-7 | 17 | TRBV7-7 | - | CASSPHPVGVGGYEQYF | TGTGCTAGCAGCCCCCATCCGGTGGGAGTAGGGGGCTACGAGCAGTACTTC
- | TRBJ2-7 | 13 | TRBV12-5 | - | CASGPHTGYEQYF | TGTGCTAGTGGTCCCCATACAGGATACGAGCAGTACTTC
- | TRBJ2-3 | 14 | TRBV11-3 | - | CASSSGSSTDTQYF | TGTGCCAGCAGCTCGGGGTCTAGCACAGATACGCAGTATTTT
- | TRBJ2-5 | 13 | TRBV27 | - | CASSFQAGQSQYF | TGTGCCAGCAGTTTTCAAGCAGGCCAATCTCAGTACTTC
- | TRBJ1-2 | 14 | TRBV29-1 | - | CSVDLVGRPYGYTF | TGCAGCGTTGATCTCGTCGGCAGGCCTTATGGCTACACCTTC
- | TRBJ1-5 | 15 | TRBV28 | TRBD1 | CASTLVTGWNQPQHF | TGTGCCAGCACTCTCGTGACAGGGTGGAATCAGCCCCAGCATTTT
once | TRBJ1-3 | 12 | TRBV5-1 | - | CASSLAGNTIYF | TGCGCCAGCAGCTTGGCGGGAAACACCATATATTTT
- | TRBJ1-4 | 14 | TRBV7-9 | - | CASSFDQRSEKLFF | TGTGCCAGCAGCTTTGACCAAAGGAGTGAAAAACTGTTTTTT
- | TRBJ2-2 | 14 | TRBV7-9 | - | CASSFGLRIGELFF | TGTGCCAGCAGCTTCGGTTTGCGGATCGGGGAGCTGTTTTTT
once | TRBJ2-6 | 16 | TRBV7-9 | - | CASSSQGGTGANVLTF | TGTGCCAGCAGCTCTCAGGGGGGAACTGGGGCCAACGTCCTGACTTTC
- | TRBJ2-7 | 16 | TRBV15 | - | CATSRAKDSRSYEQYF | TGTGCCACCAGCAGAGCTAAGGACAGTCGCTCCTACGAGCAGTACTTC
- | TRBJ2-7 | 14 | TRBV7-9 | TRBD1 | CASSSPGQGYEQYF | TGTGCCAGCAGCTCTCCGGGACAGGGCTACGAGCAGTACTTC
- | TRBJ1-6 | 15 | TRBV5-4 | - | CASSPGGTHNSPLHF | TGTGCCAGCAGCCCGGGGGGGACCCATAATTCACCCCTCCACTTT